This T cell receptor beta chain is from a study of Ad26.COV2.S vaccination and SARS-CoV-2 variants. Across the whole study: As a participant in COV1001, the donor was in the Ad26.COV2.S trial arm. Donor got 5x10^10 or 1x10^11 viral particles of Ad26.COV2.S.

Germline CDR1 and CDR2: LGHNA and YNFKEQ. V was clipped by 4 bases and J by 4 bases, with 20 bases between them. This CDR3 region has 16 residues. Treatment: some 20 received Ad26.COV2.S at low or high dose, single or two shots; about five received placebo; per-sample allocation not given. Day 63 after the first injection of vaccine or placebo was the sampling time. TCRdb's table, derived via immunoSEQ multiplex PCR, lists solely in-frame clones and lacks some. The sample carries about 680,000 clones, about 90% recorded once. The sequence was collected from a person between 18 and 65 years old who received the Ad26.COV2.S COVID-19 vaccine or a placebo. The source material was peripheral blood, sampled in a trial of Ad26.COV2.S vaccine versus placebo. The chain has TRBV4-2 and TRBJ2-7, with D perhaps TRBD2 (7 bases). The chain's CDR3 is CASSPTPRGGVYEQYF. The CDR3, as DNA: TGTGCCAGCAGCCCCACGCCCCGCGGGGGCGTGTACGAGCAGTACTTC.